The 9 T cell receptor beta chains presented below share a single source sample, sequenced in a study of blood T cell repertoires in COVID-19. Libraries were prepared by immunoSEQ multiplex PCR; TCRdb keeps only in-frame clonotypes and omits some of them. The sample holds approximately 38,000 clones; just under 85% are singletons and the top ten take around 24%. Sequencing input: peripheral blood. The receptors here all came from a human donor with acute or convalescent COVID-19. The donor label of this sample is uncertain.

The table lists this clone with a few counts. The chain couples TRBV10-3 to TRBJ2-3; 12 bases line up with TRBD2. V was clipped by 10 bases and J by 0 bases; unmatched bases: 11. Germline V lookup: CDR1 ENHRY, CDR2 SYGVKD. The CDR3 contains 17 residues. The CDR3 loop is CATRASGGALSTDTQYF. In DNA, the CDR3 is TGTGCCACCAGGGCTAGCGGGGGGGCCCTTAGCACAGATACGCAGTATTTT.

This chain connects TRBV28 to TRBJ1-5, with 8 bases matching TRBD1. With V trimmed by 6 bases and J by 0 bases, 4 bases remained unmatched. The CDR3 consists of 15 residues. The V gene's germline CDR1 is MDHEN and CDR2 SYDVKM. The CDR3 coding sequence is TGTGCCAGCAGAACGACAGGGGTTAGCAATCAGCCCCAGCATTTT. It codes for CASRTTGVSNQPQHF.

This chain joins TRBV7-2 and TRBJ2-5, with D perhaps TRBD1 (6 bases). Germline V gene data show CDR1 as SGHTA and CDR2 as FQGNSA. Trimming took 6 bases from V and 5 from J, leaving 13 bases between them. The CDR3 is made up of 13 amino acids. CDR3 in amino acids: CASRATGSETQYF. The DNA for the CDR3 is TGTGCCAGCAGGGCTACAGGGTCGGAGACCCAGTACTTC.

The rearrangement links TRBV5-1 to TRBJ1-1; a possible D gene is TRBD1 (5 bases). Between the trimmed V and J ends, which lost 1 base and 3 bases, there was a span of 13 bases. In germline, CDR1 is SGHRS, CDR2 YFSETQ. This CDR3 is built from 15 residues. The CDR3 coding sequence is TGCGCCAGCAGCTTGAGAGCAGGGATGGACACTGAAGCTTTCTTT. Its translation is CASSLRAGMDTEAFF.

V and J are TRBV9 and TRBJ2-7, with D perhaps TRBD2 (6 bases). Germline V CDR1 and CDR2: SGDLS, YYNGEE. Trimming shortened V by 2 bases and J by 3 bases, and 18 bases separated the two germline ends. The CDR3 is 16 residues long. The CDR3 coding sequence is TGTGCCAGCAGCGTCTCCGGGAGCGAGTCCCTCTACGAGCAGTACTTC. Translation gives CASSVSGSESLYEQYF.

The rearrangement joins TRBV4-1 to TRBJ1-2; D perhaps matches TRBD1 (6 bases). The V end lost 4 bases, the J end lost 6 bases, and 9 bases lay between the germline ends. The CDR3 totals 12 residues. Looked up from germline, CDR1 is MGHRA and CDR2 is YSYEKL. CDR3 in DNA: TGCGCCAGCAGCCTTAGACAGGATGGCTACACCTTC. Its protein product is CASSLRQDGYTF.

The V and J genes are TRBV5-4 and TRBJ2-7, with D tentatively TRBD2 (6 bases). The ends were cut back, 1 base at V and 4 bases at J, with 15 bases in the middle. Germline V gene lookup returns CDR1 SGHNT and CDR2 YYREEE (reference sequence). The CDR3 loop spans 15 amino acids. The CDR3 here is CASSLKGTGAYEQYF. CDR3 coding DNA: TGTGCCAGCAGCTTGAAGGGGACGGGAGCTTACGAGCAGTACTTC.

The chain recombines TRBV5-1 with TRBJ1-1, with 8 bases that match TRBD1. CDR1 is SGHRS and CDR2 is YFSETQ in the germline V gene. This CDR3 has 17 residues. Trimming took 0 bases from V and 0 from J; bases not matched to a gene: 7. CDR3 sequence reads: CASSLAVRGQVNTEAFF. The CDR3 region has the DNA TGCGCCAGCAGCTTGGCCGTGAGGGGACAGGTGAACACTGAAGCTTTCTTT.

The CDR3 DNA reads TGTGCCATCAGCGCCGGGACAGGCAATCAGCCCCAGCATTTT. It specifies CAISAGTGNQPQHF. The chain joins TRBV10-3 to TRBJ1-5, with 7 bases lining up with TRBD1. J was trimmed by 2 bases and V by 6 bases; bases with no gene match: 4. The CDR3 is 14 amino acids. Germline values: CDR1 ENHRY, CDR2 SYGVKD.